This T cell receptor (beta chain) was obtained from a study of T cells in Graves' hyperthyroidism and ophthalmopathy. This clonotype has at least ten counts. The CDR3 is 15 residues long. Looked up from germline, CDR1 is LNHDA and CDR2 is SQIVND (reference sequence). Between the trimmed V and J ends, which lost 7 bases and 1 base, there was a span of 14 bases. Researchers defined stable Graves' hyperthyroidism as no ophthalmopathy progression within 18 months. Patients aged 18 to 65 with hyperthyroidism were newly diagnosed, with duration under 2 months. Patients with uncontrolled infections, other autoimmune diseases, pregnancy or lactation were excluded. PBMCs stemmed from under 11 ml fresh peripheral blood. Amplification of TCR beta CDR3 regions was performed using RNA transcripts as template. The primer set for the first-round RT-PCR of the TCR CDR3 was HTBI. TCRdb recomputed calls from the multiplex PCR reads with MiXCR, one row per CDR3 protein. The sample yields about 290,000 distinct CDR3 sequences, roughly 15% seen once.

This sequence originates from a woman aged 40 to 50 with Graves' hyperthyroidism. The sequenced sample was blood. The gene calls are TRBV19 and TRBJ1-5; the D gene is possibly TRBD1 (5 bases). The CDR3 loop is CASIPLGASNQPQHF. CDR3 bases: TGTGCCAGTATCCCGCTCGGGGCCAGCAATCAGCCCCAGCATTTT.